Included here is one TCR beta chain sequence, with context. This clone came up a few times. Its cognate antigen has yet to be identified. Per-base qualities were not stored, and no clone one base away is much larger. TCRbeta CDR3 regions were amplified from genomic DNA using the immunoSEQ Assay, a bias-controlled multiplex PCR. The authors' pipeline ran thus. The number of nucleated cells in each sample was estimated from the amplification of reference gene primers within the assay. To quantify the absolute abundance of each unique TCRbeta CDR3 rearrangement, sequence reads were collapsed and filtered. For each sample, productive Simpson clonality was calculated by taking the square root of Simpson's diversity index across productive rearrangements. What TCRdb holds here is the immuneACCESS table cut down to in-frame rearrangements. Part of the clones is not present; checked against another copy, under half of the missing clones reflect an unresolved V gene, and the others are unexplained. Clonal size and the V and J genes are those of that table, whereas D and trimming came from the DNA. The sample table lists about 430,000 clones, 80% to 90% of them with a count of one. The ten largest clones add up to 0.8% to 0.9% of the sample.

The CDR3, from cysteine to phenylalanine, totals 14 residues. The CDR3 DNA has 42 bases and is translated from base 1. From the germline V gene, CDR1 is KGHDR and CDR2 is SFDVKD. V is pared back by 4 bases and J by 1 base, with 7 bases lying between the germline termini. The entry originates in a study of blood T cell repertoires in COVID-19 (dated by TCRdb to 2020 to 2022). Turning to the overall study: The collaborator samples originated in the United States, Italy and Spain and spanned the acute and convalescent phases of COVID-19. The material from the prospective study consisted of cDNA or gDNA derived from T cells, B-cell-depleted T cells, or PBMCs. The dataset comprised deeply sampled blood TCRbeta repertoires from subjects exposed to, actively infected with, or recovered from COVID-19. A freely available public database, intended as a resource for researchers studying the immune response to SARS-CoV-2, is where the repertoires were released. Samples were obtained from the ongoing ImmuneRACE study (first 160 participants) and from about 1,300 subjects provided by 6 global collaborators. Sample metadata almost always included a de-identified subject ID, COVID-19 status, age in years and sex. HLA class I and class II types, where available, came from metadata supplied by the sample provider rather than from assay-based typing.

One collaborating source in Seattle enrolled patients while the patients were actively infected and followed the patients over time throughout the course of disease. The collaborating institutions used their own protocols to collect whole blood in K2EDTA tubes. For TCRbeta analysis, collaborator samples were shipped as frozen whole blood, as isolated PBMCs, or as DNA extracted from either sample type. Overall study results and their limits: How much clinical and demographic metadata was included differed by source and by participant, and the metadata was provided uncurated.

The TCR was taken from a man aged 18 to 29 with COVID-19, enrolled during active disease. The sample consisted of peripheral blood. This sequence uses TRBV24-1 and TRBJ2-1; possibly the D gene is TRBD1, per 5 matching bases. The DNA sequence is as follows: TGTGCCACCAGTGACAGGGCTTCCTACAATGAGCAGTTCTTC. Its amino acids are CATSDRASYNEQFF.